The clone carrying this T cell receptor beta chain has just one count. The data originate from a study of shared clonotypes between healthy human individuals. Study overall: CD4 naive and memory got three plates each, CD8 naive two, CD8 memory one.

Germline CDR1 reads MNHNY; CDR2 reads SVGAGI (reference sequence). The CDR3 totals 13 residues. Trimming cost V 4 bases and J 10 bases, with 14 bases left between them. Running of the assay took place at deep level. The data were produced by immunoSEQ multiplex PCR, yet TCRdb's version contains in-frame clones alone and is incomplete. The profile shows hundreds of thousands of clones, about 80% of them singletons. Sequencing was performed on memory CD4+ T cells sorted from blood. The subset: CD45RA-negative fraction. This sequence was found in a woman aged 25 to 39 in good health. The chain employs TRBV6-6 and TRBJ2-1, with D possibly being TRBD1 (6 bases). The CDR3 spells CASSWGTGTEQFF. For the CDR3, the DNA is TGTGCCAGCAGTTGGGGGACCGGGACAGAGCAGTTCTTC.